This T cell receptor (beta chain) was retrieved from a study of technical replicates of blood from a few donors. Generated by immunoSEQ multiplex PCR, the TCRdb table keeps only in-frame clones and is missing some. The sample lists approximately 52,000 clones, approximately 90% occurring once. The germline gives CDR1 SNHLY, CDR2 FYNNEI. Trimming took 5 bases from V and 10 from J; bases not matched to a gene: 13. CDR3 size: 15 residues. The origin of this receptor is a human donor in good health. Some clones in this sample may be carry-over from other donors' samples. The sequencing sample was made of PBMCs. The chain has TRBV2 and TRBJ1-4, with 7 bases identical to TRBD1. Written as DNA, the CDR3 is TGTGCCAGCAGTCGCAAACAGGGGCCGGAGGGAAAACTGTTTTTT. This encodes CASSRKQGPEGKLFF.